The T cell receptor beta chain under discussion was sequenced for a study of T cell responses to AZD1222 COVID-19 vaccine. Overall study: It was second doses at about 4 or about 12 weeks that were pooled.

Germline values: CDR1 SGHVS, CDR2 FNYEAQ. The CDR3 spans 17 residues. The junction had 10 bases not matched to a gene; V was cut back by 5 bases and J by 3 bases. Sequenced by immunoSEQ multiplex PCR; TCRdb stores in-frame clones only, minus some. The sample records 84,000 or so clones, 87% being singletons. Overall study results and limits: Baseline seropositives among AZD1222 recipients totaled only five or six. Reportedly, close to half of spike-specific TCRs are directed against unmutated variant regions. Mapped onto spike, vaccine-associated CD4 TCRs spanned it and were dominant at 160-218 and 743-854.

In its sample, this clone was seen once. Its target is not known. This sample comprised peripheral blood, obtained on day 0 of AZD1222 vaccination. The receptor comes from an adult in good health. The V call is TRBV7-6, the J call TRBJ2-3, with 11 bases lining up with TRBD2. Here the CDR3 reads CASSPSDSGRGTDTQYF. CDR3 nucleotide sequence: TGTGCCAGCAGCCCTTCTGATAGCGGGAGGGGGACAGATACGCAGTATTTT.